This TCR beta chain originates from a study of control samples from healthy donors and cancer patients. V lost 10 bases, J lost 1 base, and 17 bases lay in between. The CDR3 is made up of 14 amino acids. CDR1 and CDR2 (germline): MNHEY, SMNVEV (reference sequence). Sequencing used immunoSEQ multiplex PCR; TCRdb keeps in-frame clones, though not all of them. The sample consists of about 34,000 clones, roughly nine tenths of them appearing once. In its sample, this clone was seen a few times. This TCR was sampled from a woman in her thirties or forties with lung cancer. The specimen sequenced was PBMCs. The chain combines TRBV27 with TRBJ2-7, with D perhaps matching TRBD1 or TRBD2 (5 bases each). CDR3 DNA: TGTGCCAAGGGGAGACAGCAGATTTCCTACGAGCAGTACTTC. Its protein product is CAKGRQQISYEQYF.